The present T cell receptor beta chain was sequenced within a study of regulatory T cells in long-lasting Graves disease. Arm-PCR of CDR3 regions with iRepertoire HTBI primers generated TCR beta libraries. MiXCR, run by TCRdb on the multiplex PCR reads, gives a single entry per CDR3 protein. There are roughly 500,000 distinct CDR3 sequences in the sample; around an eighth occur only once, and roughly 9.7% lies in the top ten. Indicated time point: newly diagnosed GD, antithyroid drugs for less than 3 months. PBMCs provided the RNA from which the TCR library was made. Losses at the gene ends were 7 bases for V and 2 bases for J; bases not matched to a gene: 6. The CDR3 spans 13 residues. CDR1 is SQVTM, CDR2 ANQGSEA, per germline. The sample was also linked to a second study, of T cells in Graves' hyperthyroidism and ophthalmopathy. That work states: TCR CDR3 underwent first-round RT-PCR with the HTBI primer set. Most thyroid clonotypes that were expanded above 0.001 also turned up in blood.

This clonotype originated in a young man with Graves disease. This chain links TRBV29-1 with TRBJ1-2; 8 bases align to TRBD1. The input for sequencing was peripheral blood mononuclear cells (PBMCs), taken at new diagnosis, from a patient treated with antithyroid drugs. CDR3 nucleotides: TGCAGCGCAGGACAGGGCCTAAACTATGGCTACACCTTC. Translating gives CSAGQGLNYGYTF.